This T cell receptor beta chain emerged from a study of shared clonotypes between healthy human individuals. In the study overall: CD4 naive and memory got three plates each, CD8 naive two, CD8 memory one.

Positively selected for CCR7, the CD45RO-negative cells used as naive CD8 cells excluded terminally differentiated effector memory CD45RA+ cells. Sequencing used immunoSEQ multiplex PCR; TCRdb keeps in-frame clones, though not all of them. The table lists about 820,000 clones, more than 85% of them singletons, with less than 25% in the top ten. V lost 4 bases and J lost 5, with 15 bases in between. This CDR3 region has 14 residues. Per the germline V gene, CDR1 is MNHEY and CDR2 is SVGAGI. This chain joins TRBV6-5 and TRBJ2-7; D gene unclear. The sequenced material came from naive CD8+ T cells sorted from blood. The source of this sequence is a man aged 25 to 40 in good health. This CDR3 is CASSSDPGGHEQYF. In nucleotides, the CDR3 is TGTGCCAGCAGTTCGGACCCCGGCGGCCACGAGCAGTACTTC.